The T cell receptor (beta chain) under discussion was sequenced for a study of CD8 T cells in Susac syndrome. The germline CDR1 and CDR2 sequences are SQVTM and ANQGSEA. This CDR3 spans 13 amino acids. The V gene lost 4 bases and the J gene lost 3 bases, with 12 bases spanning the gap. Reverse transcription of roughly 0.5 to 1 ug RNA used random hexamers. Each CDR3 protein gets one entry after TCRdb re-called the immunoSEQ multiplex PCR reads with MiXCR. This sample has some 190,000 distinct CDR3 sequences, with around 93% found just once. This chain uses TRBV29-1 with TRBJ1-1; no clear D. Sequences were obtained from CD4+ T cells from PBMCs. This sequence originates from a human donor in good health. This chain's CDR3 is CSVAGVGHTEAFF. The DNA of the CDR3 is TGCAGCGTTGCCGGGGTCGGTCACACTGAAGCTTTCTTT.